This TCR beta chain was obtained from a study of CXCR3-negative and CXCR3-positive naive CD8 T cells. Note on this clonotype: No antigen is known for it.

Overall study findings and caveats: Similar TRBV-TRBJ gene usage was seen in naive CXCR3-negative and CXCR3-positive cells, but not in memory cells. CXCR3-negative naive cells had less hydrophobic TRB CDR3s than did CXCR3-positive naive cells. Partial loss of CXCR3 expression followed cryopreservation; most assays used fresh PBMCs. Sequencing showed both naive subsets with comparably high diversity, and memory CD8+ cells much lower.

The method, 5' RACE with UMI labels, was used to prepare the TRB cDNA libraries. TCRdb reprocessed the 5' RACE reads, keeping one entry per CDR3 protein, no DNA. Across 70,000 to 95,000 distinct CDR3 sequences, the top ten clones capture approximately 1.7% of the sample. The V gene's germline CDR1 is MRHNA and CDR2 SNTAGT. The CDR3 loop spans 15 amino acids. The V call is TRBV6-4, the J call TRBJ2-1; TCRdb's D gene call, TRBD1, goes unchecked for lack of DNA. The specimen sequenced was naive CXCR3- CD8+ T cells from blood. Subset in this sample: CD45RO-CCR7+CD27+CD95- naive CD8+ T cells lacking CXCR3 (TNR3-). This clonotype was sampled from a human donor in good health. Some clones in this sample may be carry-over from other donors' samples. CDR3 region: CASSVLATGNNEQFF.